The clone carrying this T cell receptor beta chain has more than one count but fewer than ten. As yet, its antigen is unknown. This sample is part of a study of vaccination effects on CD4 cells after COVID-19. The overall study: Early and late post-vaccination samples came from three convalescent patients. Wells containing 1.5 million to 2.5 million PBMC each were cultured with around 10 IU/ml IL-2 and about 10 ug/ml peptides. Study-level points and caveats: Early post-infection timepoints were missing from the study, which also had few convalescent patients.

Germline CDR1 reads LGHNA; CDR2 reads YNFKEQ. CDR3 length equals 18 residues. Unmatched junction bases numbered 10, after V lost 0 bases and J lost 5 bases. CD4+ T cell isolation took place after more than eight days of culture. The person had a PCR-confirmed SARS-CoV-2 infection during March to December 2020. As their vaccination, participants received two doses of either BNT162b2 or mRNA-1273. Profiled with immunoSEQ multiplex PCR; TCRdb holds only in-frame clones, not every one. The table has 40,000 to 55,000 clones, just over 75% seen once; the top ten hold approximately 3.8%. The sequence was collected from a human donor who had a prior SARS-CoV-2 infection. The chain couples TRBV4-2 to TRBJ1-6; TRBD1 matches at 7 bases. The specimen comprised CD4+ T cells from PBMCs cultured without peptide, sampled after COVID-19 vaccination. The CDR3 DNA follows: TGTGCCAGCAGCCAAGATCCCCTAAAGGGACAGAATAATTCACCCCTCCACTTT. This gives the protein CASSQDPLKGQNNSPLHF.